This T cell receptor beta chain was sequenced in a study of response to subunit inactivated influenza vaccine. Broader study findings: Each seasonal influenza vaccination recruits few new T cells, the authors suggested.

The CDR3 runs 17 residues. The germline V gene has CDR1 SGHTA and CDR2 FQGNSA. V lost 2 bases, J lost 1 base, and 7 bases stayed unmatched. TCRdb reprocessed the RT-PCR reads via MiXCR and lists one record per CDR3 protein. The data contain 500,000 to 700,000 distinct CDR3 sequences, around 21% of them singletons. About this clonotype: Its antigen remains unidentified.

These data were likewise used in another study, on T cells expressing NK-cell markers. That paper states: Synthesis of TCR beta cDNA relied on 5'RACE template switching carrying UMIs. Sorted T-cell subsets CD3+CD56+NKG2C+, CD3+CD56+NKG2C- and CD3+CD56-NKG2C+ were TCR beta-sequenced. Sequenced donors, eight in total, included seven who were HCMV-seropositive and one who was seronegative. Roughly 6 of the donors carried dominant NKG2C+ clonotypes that took up 1.0-7.0% of their CD8+ T cells.

This material consisted of CD4+ T cells sorted from PBMCs, taken 11 to 12 days after vaccination. The receptor was isolated from a man aged 50 to 59 who received an inactivated influenza vaccine. This chain uses TRBV7-2 with TRBJ2-3; 9 nucleotides line up with TRBD2. CDR3: CASSLSLAGGGTDTQYF. The DNA for the CDR3 is TGTGCCAGCAGCTTAAGTCTTGCGGGGGGGGGCACAGATACGCAGTATTTT.